The 13 T cell receptor beta chains given below trace back to one sample, sequenced in a study of glioma-infiltrating T cells after dendritic cell vaccination. Data came from immunoSEQ multiplex PCR; TCRdb stores just in-frame clones and leaves some out. The sample has approximately 24,000 clones; approximately 89% are singletons. Stated time point: after dendritic cell vaccination, including at tumor progression/relapse. The starting material was blood, obtained after dendritic cell vaccination. These TCRs come from a human donor with glioblastoma.

The rearrangement links TRBV30 to TRBJ1-1, with D uncertain. The V gene's germline CDR1 is GTSNPN and CDR2 SVGIG (reference sequence). The V and J ends lost 7 bases and 6 bases respectively, with 12 bases between them. This CDR3 has 11 residues. This CDR3 reads CASNMEAEAFF. In nucleotides, the CDR3 is TGTGCCTCAAACATGGAGGCTGAAGCTTTCTTT.

The chain is built from TRBV7-6 and TRBJ2-7, with D possibly being TRBD2 (6 bases). This CDR3 is 15 amino acids long. Germline CDR1 reads SGHVS; CDR2 reads FNYEAQ. V lost 2 bases, J lost 3 bases, and 14 bases lay in between. The CDR3 coding sequence is TGTGCCAGCAGCTTAAGGAGGGCAGCGATCTACGAGCAGTACTTC. Translation: CASSLRRAAIYEQYF.

The rearrangement uses TRBV5-6 and TRBJ2-1; 9 positions agree with TRBD2. V shed 1 base and J 3 bases; nucleotides not matched to a gene: 5. Looked up from germline, CDR1 is SGHDT and CDR2 is YYEEEE. The length of the CDR3 is 16 residues. Here the CDR3 reads CASSLQRGALYNEQFF. CDR3 DNA sequence: TGTGCCAGCAGCTTGCAGCGGGGGGCCCTCTACAATGAGCAGTTCTTC.

DNA of the CDR3: TGTGCCAGTAGAGACGACAGGGGGGCAACTAATGAAAAACTGTTTTTT. Translating gives CASRDDRGATNEKLFF. The chain carries TRBV19 and TRBJ1-4; TRBD1 agrees at 9 bases. Germline V CDR1 and CDR2: LNHDA, SQIVND (reference sequence). The V and J ends lost 6 bases and 0 bases, in that order; junction bases with no gene match: 5. This CDR3 has 16 amino acids.

This chain joins TRBV30 and TRBJ2-7; 13 bases match TRBD2. The CDR3 has 17 amino acids. Germline CDR1 is GTSNPN and CDR2 is SVGIG (reference sequence). With V trimmed by 3 bases and J by 0 bases, 8 bases remained unmatched. CDR3 sequence reads: CAWRGGLAGEHSYEQYF. In nucleotides, the CDR3 is TGTGCCTGGAGGGGTGGACTAGCGGGGGAGCACTCCTACGAGCAGTACTTC.

The CDR3 nucleotides are TGTGCCAGCAGCCCTGAGAGGAATGAGCAGTTCTTC. Translation: CASSPERNEQFF. The chain is built from TRBV7-8 and TRBJ2-1, with D uncertain. Trimming took off 5 bases at V and 7 bases at J, with 9 bases between the two ends. The CDR3 has 12 amino acids. Germline lookup yields CDR1 SGHVS and CDR2 FQNEAQ.

The gene calls are TRBV19 and TRBJ1-2, with a weak D call TRBD1 (5 bases). The CDR3 has 13 residues. From germline, CDR1 is LNHDA and CDR2 SQIVND (reference sequence). V gave up 6 bases and J gave up 6 bases, with 14 bases separating them. DNA of the CDR3: TGTGCCAGTAGCCGGGACTCGAGCAATGGCTACACCTTC. It is translated as CASSRDSSNGYTF.

The V and J genes are TRBV28 and TRBJ1-4, with 9 bases aligning to TRBD1. Losses at the gene ends were 3 bases for V and 11 bases for J; bases not matched to a gene: 13. Germline lookup yields CDR1 MDHEN and CDR2 SYDVKM. The CDR3 consists of 16 residues. The CDR3 here is CASSFGRTTGGGKLFF. The CDR3 nucleotides are TGTGCCAGCAGTTTCGGGCGTACGACAGGGGGTGGGAAACTGTTTTTT.

This chain connects TRBV2 to TRBJ1-4, with D hard to call. Per the germline V gene, CDR1 is SNHLY and CDR2 is FYNNEI. CDR3 size: 14 residues. With 6 bases removed from V and 2 bases from J, the gap between germline ends came to 10 bases. The CDR3: CASRERRTNEKLFF. The CDR3 DNA sequence: TGTGCCAGCAGGGAACGCAGGACTAATGAAAAACTGTTTTTT.

CDR3 bases: TGCGCCAGCAGCTTGTCCGGCTACGAGCAGTACTTC. This gives the protein CASSLSGYEQYF. The V and J genes are TRBV5-1 and TRBJ2-7; D call uncertain. CDR3 length equals 12 residues. The V and J ends lost 1 base and 3 bases respectively, with 5 bases between them. Germline V gives CDR1 SGHRS, CDR2 YFSETQ.

The genes are TRBV7-2 and TRBJ2-1; 9 nucleotides agree with TRBD2. J was trimmed by 7 bases and V by 0 bases; bases with no gene match: 4. The CDR3 has 15 residues. Germline lookup yields CDR1 SGHTA and CDR2 FQGNSA. CDR3 loop: CASSLASGGLNEQFF. As DNA, the CDR3 is TGTGCCAGCAGCTTAGCTAGCGGGGGATTGAATGAGCAGTTCTTC.

J is TRBJ2-1 and V is TRBV10-3; 7 positions agree with TRBD1. Germline V gene data show CDR1 as ENHRY and CDR2 as SYGVKD. V was pared by 4 bases and J by 9 bases, with 3 bases of the junction left unmatched. The CDR3 is 12 residues long. CDR3 nucleotide sequence: TGTGCCATCAGTGGCGACAGGGCTGAGCAGTTCTTC. Residues: CAISGDRAEQFF.

This chain connects TRBV5-1 to TRBJ2-3; D remains ambiguous. CDR3 length: 13 residues. Germline V gives CDR1 SGHRS, CDR2 YFSETQ. V lost 0 bases and J lost 2, with 4 bases in between. CDR3 loop: CASSLDYTDTQYF. In DNA form, the CDR3 reads TGCGCCAGCAGCTTGGATTACACAGATACGCAGTATTTT. Using reference TRBV5-1 and TRBJ2-3 for the parts outside the CDR3, the full variable domain is KAGVTQTPRYLIKTRGQQVTLSCSPISGHRSVSWYQQTPGQGLQFLFEYFSETQRNKGNFPGRFSGRQFSNSRSEMNVSTLELGDSALYLCASSLDYTDTQYFGPGTRLTVL.